This is a list of T cell receptor beta chains from one sample in a study of regulatory T cells in long-lasting Graves disease. TCRdb itself ran the multiplex PCR reads through MiXCR, one entry per CDR3 protein. This sample has about 360,000 distinct CDR3 sequences, with about a sixth found just once. The same data also went into a second study, on T cells in Graves' hyperthyroidism and ophthalmopathy.

The specimen comprised peripheral blood mononuclear cells (PBMCs), sampled at new diagnosis, from a patient treated with antithyroid drugs. Receptor source: a woman younger than 35 with Graves disease. Each CDR3 is given with its conserved first and last residue. A D gene is named only where the DNA matches it firmly. Clone size is shown for a subset of rows, as once, few, many or a class of expanded clone.

D gene: .; J gene: TRBJ2-3; clone size: many; V gene: TRBV20-1; CDR3 DNA: TGCAGTGCTAGCGGGGACAGCACAGATACGCAGTATTTT; CDR3 protein: CSASGDSTDTQYF
D gene: TRBD1; J gene: TRBJ1-1; clone size: many; V gene: TRBV27; CDR3 DNA: TGTGCCAGCAGTTCAATAACGGGACAGTCGAACACTGAAGCTTTCTTT; CDR3 protein: CASSSITGQSNTEAFF
D gene: TRBD1; J gene: TRBJ1-4; clone size: .; V gene: TRBV7-2; CDR3 DNA: TGTGCCAGCGGCACAACAGGGGGCTTATCTAATGAAAGACTGTTTTTT; CDR3 protein: CASGTTGGLSNERLFF
D gene: .; J gene: TRBJ1-5; clone size: few; V gene: TRBV20-1; CDR3 DNA: TGCAGTGCTAGAGGATTAGGACCCCAGCCCCAGCATTTT; CDR3 protein: CSARGLGPQPQHF
D gene: .; J gene: TRBJ2-1; clone size: many; V gene: TRBV3-1; CDR3 DNA: TGTGCCAGCAGCCAAGATCTGAGCTCCTACAATGAGCAGTTCTTC; CDR3 protein: CASSQDLSSYNEQFF
D gene: TRBD2; J gene: TRBJ2-3; clone size: many; V gene: TRBV28; CDR3 DNA: TGTGCCAGCAGTTCCTTGCCAGCGGGAGATGTCGGGGGTACGCAGTATTTT; CDR3 protein: CASSSLPAGDVGGTQYF
D gene: TRBD1; J gene: TRBJ1-6; clone size: many; V gene: TRBV18; CDR3 DNA: TGTGCCAGCTCACCGACAGGGACCCCTGATTCACCCCTCCACTTT; CDR3 protein: CASSPTGTPDSPLHF
D gene: TRBD2; J gene: TRBJ2-4; clone size: many; V gene: TRBV3-1; CDR3 DNA: TGTGCCAGCAGTCCCGTAGGTAGCGGGTCCTCAGCCAAAAACATTCAGTACTTC; CDR3 protein: CASSPVGSGSSAKNIQYF
D gene: .; J gene: TRBJ2-1; clone size: many; V gene: TRBV20-1; CDR3 DNA: TGCAGTGCTAGAGACAGGATGAATAACAATGAGCAGTTCTTC; CDR3 protein: CSARDRMNNNEQFF
D gene: .; J gene: TRBJ1-2; clone size: many; V gene: TRBV2; CDR3 DNA: TGTGCCAGCAGTGAAGCGGCCGAAGGGCGCTACACCTTC; CDR3 protein: CASSEAAEGRYTF
D gene: .; J gene: TRBJ2-3; clone size: many; V gene: TRBV20-1; CDR3 DNA: TGCAGTGCGATATTGGCGGGGTTGACCAGCACAGATACGCAGTATTTT; CDR3 protein: CSAILAGLTSTDTQYF
D gene: TRBD2; J gene: TRBJ2-1; clone size: .; V gene: TRBV7-9; CDR3 DNA: TGTGCCAGCAGCTTAGTACGCCTAGCGGGAGGCGGCAATGAGCAGTTCTTC; CDR3 protein: CASSLVRLAGGGNEQFF
D gene: .; J gene: TRBJ2-2; clone size: few; V gene: TRBV10-3; CDR3 DNA: TGTGCCATCAGGGCCGAAGGGTTTTCAACCGGGGAGCTGTTTTTT; CDR3 protein: CAIRAEGFSTGELFF
D gene: .; J gene: TRBJ1-4; clone size: many; V gene: TRBV7-9; CDR3 DNA: TGTGCCAGCAGCTACCGGACCGTTAATGAAAAACTGTTTTTT; CDR3 protein: CASSYRTVNEKLFF
D gene: TRBD1; J gene: TRBJ2-5; clone size: many; V gene: TRBV5-1; CDR3 DNA: TGCGCCAGCAGCTCCCTTCCGCAGGGGGCAAAAGAGACCCAGTACTTC; CDR3 protein: CASSSLPQGAKETQYF
D gene: .; J gene: TRBJ1-4; clone size: .; V gene: TRBV19; CDR3 DNA: TGTGCCAGTAGTATCTTCGGGACAAATAATGAAAAACTGTTTTTT; CDR3 protein: CASSIFGTNNEKLFF
D gene: .; J gene: TRBJ2-3; clone size: many; V gene: TRBV20-1; CDR3 DNA: TGCAGTGCTACTTCAGTGCGGGGTCTCGGTGATACGCAGTATTTT; CDR3 protein: CSATSVRGLGDTQYF
D gene: TRBD1; J gene: TRBJ1-5; clone size: many; V gene: TRBV28; CDR3 DNA: TGTGCCAGCACTCCGGGACAGTTTACGTCGGGCAATCAGCCCCAGCATTTT; CDR3 protein: CASTPGQFTSGNQPQHF
D gene: TRBD1; J gene: TRBJ2-5; clone size: many; V gene: TRBV5-1; CDR3 DNA: TGTGCCAGCAGCTTGGGGGACAGGGCCAGGGAGACCCAGTACTTC; CDR3 protein: CASSLGDRARETQYF
D gene: .; J gene: TRBJ1-2; clone size: .; V gene: TRBV6-1; CDR3 DNA: TGTGCCAGCACTCAGGGGAGTTCGGGAACCTCTAACTATGGCTACACCTTC; CDR3 protein: CASTQGSSGTSNYGYTF
D gene: TRBD1; J gene: TRBJ1-3; clone size: few; V gene: TRBV29-1; CDR3 DNA: TGCAGCGCGAGCCGCTCGCACAGGGGGGCTGGAAACACCATATATTTT; CDR3 protein: CSASRSHRGAGNTIYF
D gene: .; J gene: TRBJ1-2; clone size: many; V gene: TRBV12-3/TRBV12-4; CDR3 DNA: TGTGCCAGCAGGCGACAGGTATGGGATGGCTACACCTTC; CDR3 protein: CASRRQVWDGYTF